This is a list of T cell receptor beta chains from one sample in a study of monozygotic twins with inflammatory bowel disease. TCRdb re-analyzed the 5' RACE reads; it lists each CDR3 protein once, without DNA. This sample contains more than 85,000 distinct CDR3 sequences. The sample consisted of blood. The receptors stem from a human donor with ulcerative colitis or Crohn's disease, or a healthy co-twin of an affected twin (not recorded which). CDR3s include the opening cysteine and the closing phenylalanine or tryptophan.

j_call v_call cdr3_aa
TRBJ2-7 TRBV19 CASSMSGLAETYEQYF
TRBJ1-6 TRBV14 CASSQLGGRNSPLHF
TRBJ1-1 TRBV29-1 CQSQGTKDGTEAFF
TRBJ2-3 TRBV7-2 CASSLALAGALGTDTQYF
TRBJ1-2 TRBV5-4 CASSPSRQGGGYGYTF
TRBJ1-5 TRBV19 CASSSPTIVAQHF
TRBJ2-5 TRBV3-1 CASSQELLAVETQYF
TRBJ2-2 TRBV20-1 CSATTPPNTGELFF
TRBJ2-1 TRBV20-1 CSARGGRSGYNEQFF
TRBJ2-3 TRBV5-4 CASSLGGGRDTDTQYF
TRBJ2-1 TRBV7-9 CAGSSGQVFYNEQFF
TRBJ1-4 TRBV2 CASSELSGGLKDEKLFF
TRBJ2-5 TRBV18 CASSPAGQRETQYF
TRBJ2-1 TRBV5-1 CASSWVRGGNEQFF
TRBJ1-1 TRBV7-2 CASSSGQGLYAFF